This T cell receptor beta chain was identified during a study of CD8+CD57+ T cells in acquired aplastic anemia. Notes on the study in general: About 30 CD8+ CDR3 sequences occurred in both the patients and the controls.

Comment on this clonotype: The antigen remains unidentified.

This CDR3 has 15 residues. V gave up 5 bases and J gave up 7 bases; unmatched junction bases: 12. Germline values: CDR1 KGHSH, CDR2 LQKENI. According to the study, genomic DNA was the template for TCR beta VDJ and CDR3 profiling. TCRdb processed the reads anew with MiXCR; each CDR3 protein has one entry. The table shows under 150,000 distinct CDR3 sequences, with around two fifths occurring only once. This TCR came from a human donor in good health, serving as a control. Sequenced: sorted CD4+, CD8+, or CD8+CD57+ T cells (not recorded which) from PBMCs. The gene calls are TRBV18 and TRBJ1-2; 8 bases match TRBD1. Here the CDR3 DNA reads TGTGCCAGCTCATCCACTTTGGACAGGGATGGTGGCTACACCTTC. This codes for CASSSTLDRDGGYTF.